This TCR beta chain appears in the sequencing data of a study of CD8+CD57+ T cells in acquired aplastic anemia. Study observations and caveats: With respect to CD8+ Simpson's diversity, patients and controls did not differ significantly. Sharing between patients and controls was observed for twenty-nine CD8+ CDR3 sequences.

Sequencing involved patients with CD8+CD57+ cell expansion previously shown by flow cytometry. The enrolled patients all had severe acquired aplastic anemia. Profiling of TCR beta VDJ combinations and CDR3 sequences used genomic DNA as template. One entry per CDR3 protein results from TCRdb running MiXCR on the reads. The table shows roughly 500,000 distinct CDR3 sequences, with approximately 33% occurring only once. Many counts were recorded for this clonotype. The target antigen is unknown. This CDR3 region has 15 residues. CDR1 is LGHNA and CDR2 is YSLEER in the germline V gene. The ends lost 1 base at V and 2 bases at J; junction bases unmatched: 5.

The receptor was isolated from a human donor with aplastic anemia. Sequencing was carried out using sorted CD4+, CD8+, or CD8+CD57+ T cells (not recorded which) from PBMCs. V is TRBV4-3 and J is TRBJ2-7, with TRBD1 identical over 7 bases. In DNA, the CDR3 is TGCGCCAGCAGCCAAGGAACAGGGGTTACCTACGAGCAGTACTTC. Encoded protein: CASSQGTGVTYEQYF.